This paragraph reports one T cell receptor (beta chain). V lost 4 bases and J lost 0; bases outside the gene matches: 2. The CDR3 is made up of 16 amino acids. Germline loops: CDR1 SGHVS, CDR2 FQNEAQ. The data were obtained in a study of cytomegalovirus exposure and HLA in healthy donors. The PCR was carried out with 60 Vbeta primers and 13 Jbeta primers. The table came from immunoSEQ multiplex PCR; TCRdb's copy has only in-frame clones and leaves some out. The sample is made up of 95,000 to 150,000 clones, and the top ten hold under 3.5% of it. This chain joins TRBV7-8 and TRBJ2-2; 10 positions match TRBD2. Specimen: PBMCs. This clonotype was sampled from a man aged 25-45 years in good health and CMV-seronegative. CDR3 loop: CASSYGLAANTGELFF. The CDR3 DNA is TGTGCCAGCAGCTACGGACTAGCGGCGAACACCGGGGAGCTGTTTTTT.